This T cell receptor (beta chain) was recovered during a study of control samples from healthy donors and cancer patients. V lost 1 base to trimming and J lost 2 bases, with 3 bases between them. The CDR3 length is 12 residues. Germline CDR1 and CDR2: SGHDN and FVKESK. The data were produced by immunoSEQ multiplex PCR, yet TCRdb's version contains in-frame clones alone and is incomplete. The data hold 70,000 to 85,000 clones, with 91% observed a single time. Sequenced sample: blood. This receptor was identified in a man in his fifties or sixties in good health. The chain carries TRBV14 and TRBJ2-7; D not resolved. The chain's CDR3 is CASSQGTYEQYF. The CDR3 DNA is TGTGCCAGCAGCCAAGGGACCTACGAGCAGTACTTC.